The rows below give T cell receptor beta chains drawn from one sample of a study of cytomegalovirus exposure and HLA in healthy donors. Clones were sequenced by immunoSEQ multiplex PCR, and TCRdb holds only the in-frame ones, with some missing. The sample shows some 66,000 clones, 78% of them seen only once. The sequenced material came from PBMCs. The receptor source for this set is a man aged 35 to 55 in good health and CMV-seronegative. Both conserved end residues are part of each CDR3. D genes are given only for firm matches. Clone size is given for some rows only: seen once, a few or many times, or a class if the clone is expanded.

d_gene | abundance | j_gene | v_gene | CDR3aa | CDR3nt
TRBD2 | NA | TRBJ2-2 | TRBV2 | CASSESGAHTGELFF | TGTGCCAGCAGTGAAAGCGGGGCGCACACCGGGGAGCTGTTTTTT
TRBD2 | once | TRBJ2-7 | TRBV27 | CASSLALAGDREQYF | TGTGCCAGCAGTTTAGCCCTAGCGGGAGACCGCGAGCAGTACTTC
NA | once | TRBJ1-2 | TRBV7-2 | CASSQPGLNYGYTF | TGTGCCAGCAGCCAACCGGGACTCAACTATGGCTACACCTTC
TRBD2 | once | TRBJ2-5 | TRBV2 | CASSVSGGETQYF | TGTGCCAGCAGTGTTTCGGGGGGAGAGACCCAGTACTTC
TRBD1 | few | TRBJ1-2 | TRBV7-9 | CASSLVGTGGGYTF | TGTGCCAGCAGCTTAGTAGGGACAGGAGGTGGCTACACCTTC
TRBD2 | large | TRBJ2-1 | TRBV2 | CASSEPSGASYNEQFF | TGTGCCAGCAGTGAACCTAGCGGTGCCTCCTACAATGAGCAGTTCTTC
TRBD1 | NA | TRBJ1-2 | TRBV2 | CASSIETGAYGYTF | TGTGCCAGCAGTATAGAGACAGGGGCCTATGGCTACACCTTC
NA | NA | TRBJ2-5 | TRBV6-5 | CASSEGAAQETQYF | TGTGCCAGCAGTGAGGGTGCAGCACAAGAGACCCAGTACTTC
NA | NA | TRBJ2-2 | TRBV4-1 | CASSQLTYTGELFF | TGCGCCAGCAGCCAATTGACATACACCGGGGAGCTGTTTTTT
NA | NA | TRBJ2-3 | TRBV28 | CASSPDSSTQYF | TGTGCCAGCAGCCCAGACTCCAGTACGCAGTATTTT
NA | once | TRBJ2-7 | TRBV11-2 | CASSFHFYEQYF | TGTGCCAGCAGCTTTCACTTCTACGAGCAGTACTTC
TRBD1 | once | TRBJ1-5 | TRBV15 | CATSKGQGRGDNQPQHF | TGTGCCACCAGTAAAGGACAGGGGAGAGGGGACAATCAGCCCCAGCATTTT
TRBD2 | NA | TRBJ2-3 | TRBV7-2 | CASSLGGGFTDTQYF | TGTGCCAGCAGCTTAGGGGGGGGTTTCACAGATACGCAGTATTTT
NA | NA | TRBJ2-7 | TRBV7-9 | CASRRGYEQYF | TGTGCCAGCAGAAGGGGTTACGAGCAGTACTTC
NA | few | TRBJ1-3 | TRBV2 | CASSEDAGISGNTIYF | TGTGCCAGCAGTGAGGATGCGGGGATCTCTGGAAACACCATATATTTT
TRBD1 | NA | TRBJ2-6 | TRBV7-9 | CASSLGQGATGANVLTF | TGTGCCAGCAGCTTAGGTCAGGGGGCGACTGGGGCCAACGTCCTGACTTTC
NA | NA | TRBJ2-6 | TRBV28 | CASSFRGTGANVLTF | TGTGCCAGCAGTTTTCGGGGAACTGGGGCCAACGTCCTGACTTTC
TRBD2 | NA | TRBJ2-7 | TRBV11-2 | CASSLLAVTYEQYF | TGTGCCAGCAGCTTACTAGCGGTAACCTACGAGCAGTACTTC
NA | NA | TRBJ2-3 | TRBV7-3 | CASSSGARDADTQYF | TGTGCCAGCAGCTCGGGAGCCCGGGACGCAGATACGCAGTATTTT
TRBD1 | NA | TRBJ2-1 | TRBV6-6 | CASRDRSYNEQFF | TGTGCCAGCCGGGACAGGTCCTACAATGAGCAGTTCTTC
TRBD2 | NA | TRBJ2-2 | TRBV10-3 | CAISGPSGGAAGELFF | TGTGCCATCAGTGGCCCTAGCGGGGGGGCTGCCGGGGAGCTGTTTTTT
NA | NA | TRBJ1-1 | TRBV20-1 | CSATETTEAFF | TGCAGTGCTACGGAGACCACTGAAGCTTTCTTT
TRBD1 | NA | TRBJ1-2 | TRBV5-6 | CASSQRDRDYDGYTF | TGTGCCAGCAGCCAGAGGGACAGGGATTACGATGGCTACACCTTC
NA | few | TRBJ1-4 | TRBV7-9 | CASSSREGANEKLFF | TGTGCCAGCAGCTCCAGGGAGGGTGCTAATGAAAAACTGTTTTTT
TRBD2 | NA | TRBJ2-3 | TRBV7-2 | CASSLGLAGVSTDTQYF | TGTGCCAGCAGCTTAGGACTAGCGGGAGTTAGCACAGATACGCAGTATTTT
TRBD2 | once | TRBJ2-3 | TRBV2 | CASTLERETDTQYF | TGTGCCAGCACCCTAGAGCGGGAGACAGATACGCAGTATTTT
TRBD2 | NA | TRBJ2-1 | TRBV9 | CASSSGGNTYNEQFF | TGTGCCAGCAGCTCCGGGGGGAACACCTACAATGAGCAGTTCTTC
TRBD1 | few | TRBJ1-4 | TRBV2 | CASSDDRGELEKLFF | TGTGCCAGCAGTGACGACAGGGGGGAACTAGAAAAACTGTTTTTT
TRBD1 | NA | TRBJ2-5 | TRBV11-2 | CASSLADREYNQYF | TGTGCCAGCAGCTTAGCAGACAGGGAGTATAACCAGTACTTC
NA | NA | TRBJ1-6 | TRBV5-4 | CASSPGGAGPSINSPLHF | TGTGCCAGCAGCCCGGGGGGGGCGGGACCGTCGATTAATTCACCCCTCCACTTT
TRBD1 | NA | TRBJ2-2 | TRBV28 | CASSLYRQGPNTGELFF | TGTGCCAGCAGTTTATATCGACAGGGACCTAACACCGGGGAGCTGTTTTTT